This T cell receptor (beta chain) was identified in a study of blood T cell repertoires in COVID-19. On the study more broadly: Material from acute and convalescent COVID-19 was sourced from the United States, Italy and Spain. Sample material is recorded as cDNA or gDNA derived from T cells, B-cell-depleted T cells, or PBMCs.

In the authors' workflow: Estimated nucleated cell counts came from reference gene primer amplification. Sequencing used immunoSEQ multiplex PCR; TCRdb keeps in-frame clones, though not all of them. V, J and clone size were drawn from that table, and D and trimming were deduced from the DNA. The data contain about 60,000 clones, roughly four fifths of them singletons. CDR1 and CDR2 (germline): SNHLY, FYNNEI. CDR3 length: 17 amino acids. After removal of 6 bases from V and 0 bases from J, the junction contained 6 bases not matched to a gene. The sequence derives from an elderly woman with acute or convalescent COVID-19. The V gene is TRBV2, the J gene TRBJ2-6, with TRBD1 identical over 9 bases. The sample comprised peripheral blood. CDR3 protein: CASRRPGQGSGANVLTF. CDR3 in DNA: TGTGCCAGCAGGAGACCGGGACAGGGCTCTGGGGCCAACGTCCTGACTTTC.